Listed below are T cell receptor beta chains from one sample, sequenced in a study of CD8 T cells in ankylosing spondylitis. TCRdb fed the 5' RACE reads into MiXCR, producing one record per CDR3 protein. In the table there are 35,000 to 50,000 distinct CDR3 sequences, over 9% of which are singletons. Sequenced sample: blood, either unsorted or a sorted T cell fraction (not recorded which). The source of these receptors is a male donor with ankylosing spondylitis or in good health (not recorded which). Each CDR3 is given with its conserved first and last residue. A D gene is named only where the DNA matches it firmly. Only part of the rows carry a size: once, few, many, or a class if the clone is expanded.

>TRBV7-3|many|TRBJ2-7|TRBD2
CASSVGGTSGMYEQYF
TGTGCCAGCAGCGTCGGCGGGACTAGCGGGATGTACGAGCAGTACTTC
>TRBV6-2/TRBV6-3|many|TRBJ1-5|-
CASSSYTGNNQPQHF
TGTGCCAGCAGTTCCTACACAGGGAACAATCAGCCCCAGCATTTT
>TRBV7-2|many|TRBJ2-7|-
CASCRDRAYEQYF
TGTGCCAGCTGCCGGGACCGAGCCTACGAGCAGTACTTC
>TRBV5-1|few|TRBJ2-7|-
CASSLDGGTYEQYF
TGCGCCAGCAGCTTGGATGGAGGGACCTACGAGCAGTACTTC
>TRBV27|-|TRBJ2-3|-
CASTLWGGADTQYF
TGTGCCAGCACCTTATGGGGCGGTGCAGATACGCAGTATTTT
>TRBV14|-|TRBJ2-7|TRBD2
CASSQADRLAGDEQYF
TGTGCCAGCAGCCAAGCCGATCGACTAGCGGGAGACGAGCAGTACTTC
>TRBV20-1|many|TRBJ2-1|TRBD2
CSAGPLAGRSYNEQFF
TGCAGTGCCGGTCCACTAGCGGGAAGGTCCTACAATGAGCAGTTCTTC
>TRBV7-2|many|TRBJ2-7|-
CASSLRRGDEQYF
TGTGCCAGCAGCCTACGTCGCGGGGACGAGCAGTACTTC
>TRBV12-3/TRBV12-4|many|TRBJ2-3|-
CASTPGGTDTQYF
TGTGCCAGCACCCCGGGGGGCACAGATACGCAGTATTTT
>TRBV7-8|many|TRBJ2-7|-
CASSSLEGVLNEQYF
TGTGCCAGCAGCTCACTGGAGGGAGTGCTCAACGAGCAGTACTTC
>TRBV6-2/TRBV6-3|many|TRBJ2-5|TRBD2
CASSYGLAGGETQYF
TGTGCCAGCAGTTACGGCCTAGCGGGAGGAGAGACCCAGTACTTC
>TRBV6-1|many|TRBJ1-5|-
CASRSLDSNQPQHF
TGTGCCAGCCGGTCCCTGGATAGCAATCAGCCCCAGCATTTT
>TRBV18|-|TRBJ2-7|TRBD2
CASSPRSGRDEQYF
TGTGCCAGCTCACCACGTTCGGGGAGGGACGAGCAGTACTTC
>TRBV6-2/TRBV6-3|many|TRBJ2-1|-
CASSYSVGTLYNEQFF
TGTGCCAGCAGTTACTCGGTTGGGACACTATACAATGAGCAGTTCTTC
>TRBV18|few|TRBJ2-1|-
CASSPNLPGSGHEQFF
TGTGCCAGCTCACCGAACCTCCCGGGATCCGGCCATGAGCAGTTCTTC
>TRBV7-7|-|TRBJ2-5|-
CASSSREGETQYF
TGTGCTAGCAGCTCTCGAGAAGGAGAGACCCAGTACTTC
>TRBV28|many|TRBJ1-1|-
CASRPGGGRTEAFF
TGTGCCAGCAGGCCTGGCGGGGGGCGCACTGAAGCTTTCTTT
>TRBV14|few|TRBJ2-2|-
CASQGKDTGELFF
TGTGCCAGCCAGGGGAAGGACACCGGGGAGCTGTTTTTT